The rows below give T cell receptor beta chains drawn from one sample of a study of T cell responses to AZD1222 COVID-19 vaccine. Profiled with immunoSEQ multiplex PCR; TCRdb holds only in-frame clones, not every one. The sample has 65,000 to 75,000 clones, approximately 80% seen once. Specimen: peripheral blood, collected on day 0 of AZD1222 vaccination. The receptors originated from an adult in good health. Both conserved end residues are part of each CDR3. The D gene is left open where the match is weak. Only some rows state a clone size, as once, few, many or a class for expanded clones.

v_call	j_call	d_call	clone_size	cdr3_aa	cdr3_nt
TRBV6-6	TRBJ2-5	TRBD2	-	CASSQTSCGGGHHQHKETQYF	TGTGCCAGCAGTCAAACCAGTTGCGGGGGGGGCCACCATCAACACAAAGAGACCCAGTACTTC
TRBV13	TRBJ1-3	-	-	CASSLESNGNTIYF	TGTGCCAGCAGCTTGGAAAGCAATGGAAACACCATATATTTT
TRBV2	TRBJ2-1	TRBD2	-	CASSEAGAGGPNKNEQFF	TGTGCCAGCAGTGAAGCGGGAGCGGGAGGGCCTAATAAGAATGAGCAGTTCTTC
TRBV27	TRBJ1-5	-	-	CASRGSNQPQHF	TGTGCCAGCAGGGGGAGCAATCAGCCCCAGCATTTT
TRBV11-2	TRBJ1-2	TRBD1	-	CASSNGQVNGYTF	TGTGCCAGCAGCAACGGACAGGTTAATGGCTACACCTTC
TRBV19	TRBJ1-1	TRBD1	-	CASRTVKTGARSTEAFF	TGTGCCAGTAGGACCGTTAAGACAGGGGCGCGGAGCACTGAAGCTTTCTTT
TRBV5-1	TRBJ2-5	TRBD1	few	CASSSDRVGQETQYF	TGCGCCAGCAGCTCGGACAGGGTAGGCCAAGAGACCCAGTACTTC
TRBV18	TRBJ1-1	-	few	CASSPPGGWNTEAFF	TGTGCCAGCTCACCACCGGGGGGCTGGAACACTGAAGCTTTCTTT
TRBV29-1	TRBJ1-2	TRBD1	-	CSVEVDRGFYGYTF	TGCAGCGTTGAGGTCGACAGGGGATTCTATGGCTACACCTTC
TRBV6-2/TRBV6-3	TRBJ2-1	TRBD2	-	CASSFSGIKQFF	TGTGCCAGCAGTTTTAGCGGGATTAAGCAGTTCTTC
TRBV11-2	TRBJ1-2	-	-	CASSQRLGPSNYGYTF	TGTGCCAGCAGCCAACGCCTGGGGCCGAGTAACTATGGCTACACCTTC
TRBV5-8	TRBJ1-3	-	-	CASSLDGGSGNTIYF	TGTGCCAGCAGCTTGGACGGTGGATCTGGAAACACCATATATTTT
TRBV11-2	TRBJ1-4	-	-	CASGGVTNEKLFF	TGTGCCAGCGGGGGGGTAACTAATGAAAAACTGTTTTTT
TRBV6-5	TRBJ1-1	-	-	CASSYSISQVKAFF	TGTGCCAGCAGTTACTCGATTTCACAGGTGAAAGCTTTCTTT
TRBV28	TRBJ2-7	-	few	CASSLGLVVPYYEQYF	TGTGCCAGCAGCCTGGGACTGGTGGTTCCCTACTACGAGCAGTACTTC
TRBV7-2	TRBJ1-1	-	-	CASSLGTRGGTEAFF	TGTGCCAGCAGCTTAGGGACGAGGGGGGGCACTGAAGCTTTCTTT
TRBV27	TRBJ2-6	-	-	CASSLGTGLWANVLTF	TGTGCCAGCAGTTTAGGAACGGGCCTCTGGGCCAACGTCCTGACTTTC
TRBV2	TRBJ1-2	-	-	CASSEALPGEGGYTF	TGTGCCAGCAGTGAAGCGCTTCCAGGGGAAGGAGGCTACACCTTC
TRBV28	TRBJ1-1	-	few	CASSTPDLNTEAFF	TGTGCCAGCAGTACCCCGGACCTGAACACTGAAGCTTTCTTT
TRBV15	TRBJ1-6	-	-	CATSRDSGDSPLHF	TGTGCCACCAGCAGAGATTCAGGGGATTCACCCCTCCACTTT
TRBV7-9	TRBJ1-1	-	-	CASSSKGVNTEAFF	TGTGCCAGCAGCTCTAAGGGGGTGAACACTGAAGCTTTCTTT
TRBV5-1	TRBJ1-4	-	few	CASSLGFRGEKLFF	TGCGCCAGCAGCTTGGGGTTCCGTGGTGAAAAACTGTTTTTT
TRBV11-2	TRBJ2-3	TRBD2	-	CASSQTSGGGLIDTQYF	TGTGCCAGCAGCCAGACTAGCGGGGGGGGTTTAATAGATACGCAGTATTTT
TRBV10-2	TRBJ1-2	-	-	CASSVGGIDYGYTF	TGCGCCAGCAGTGTTGGAGGGATCGACTATGGCTACACCTTC
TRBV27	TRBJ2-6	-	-	CASSFRLGGSGANVLTF	TGTGCCAGCAGTTTTCGTTTGGGGGGCTCTGGGGCCAACGTCCTGACTTTC
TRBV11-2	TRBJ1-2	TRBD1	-	CASSLHIQTGGVDGYTF	TGTGCCAGCAGCCTCCATATCCAGACAGGGGGGGTGGATGGCTACACCTTC
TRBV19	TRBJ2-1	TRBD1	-	CASGNPGTVSNEQFF	TGTGCCAGCGGAAACCCCGGGACAGTGAGCAATGAGCAGTTCTTC
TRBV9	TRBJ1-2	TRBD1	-	CASSARQGFPSNYGYTF	TGTGCCAGCAGCGCCCGACAGGGGTTCCCCTCTAACTATGGCTACACCTTC
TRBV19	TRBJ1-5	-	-	CASNTGRSHQPQHF	TGTGCCAGTAACACGGGACGTAGCCATCAGCCCCAGCATTTT
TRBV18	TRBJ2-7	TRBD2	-	CASSDREGQYF	TGTGCCAGCTCAGACCGGGAGGGGCAGTACTTC
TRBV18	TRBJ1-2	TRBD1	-	CASSKDRGLVYGYTF	TGTGCCAGCTCAAAAGACAGGGGGCTGGTCTATGGCTACACCTTC
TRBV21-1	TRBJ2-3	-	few	CASSKGLRDSRLPSTDTQYF	TGTGCCAGCAGCAAAGGCCTTAGGGACAGCAGATTACCTAGCACAGATACGCAGTATTTT
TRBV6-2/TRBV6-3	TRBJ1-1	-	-	CASSSGGRSNTEAFF	TGTGCCAGCAGTTCAGGTGGCAGGTCGAACACTGAAGCTTTCTTT
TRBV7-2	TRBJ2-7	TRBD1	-	CASSLGGQGLEQYF	TGTGCCAGCAGCTTAGGGGGACAGGGTCTCGAGCAGTACTTC
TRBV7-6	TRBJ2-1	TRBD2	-	CASSFPGLAVNEQFF	TGTGCCAGCAGCTTCCCGGGGCTAGCGGTCAATGAGCAGTTCTTC
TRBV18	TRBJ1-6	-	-	CASSINRDSPLHF	TGTGCCAGCTCCATCAACAGGGATTCACCCCTCCACTTT
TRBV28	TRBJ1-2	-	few	CASSFLRVPYTF	TGTGCCAGCAGTTTCCTCAGGGTACCCTACACCTTC
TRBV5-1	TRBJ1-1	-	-	CASSLGGPVLNTEAFF	TGCGCCAGCAGCTTAGGGGGACCAGTGTTGAACACTGAAGCTTTCTTT
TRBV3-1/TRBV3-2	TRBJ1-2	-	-	CASSRTTSDYNGYTF	TGTGCCAGCAGCCGAACGACCTCCGACTACAATGGCTACACCTTC
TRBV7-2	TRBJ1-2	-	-	CASSLVDTATLNYGYTF	TGTGCCAGCAGCTTAGTCGACACTGCCACTCTTAACTATGGCTACACCTTC
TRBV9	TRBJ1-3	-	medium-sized	CASSVEGGNTIYF	TGTGCCAGCAGCGTTGAGGGTGGAAACACCATATATTTT
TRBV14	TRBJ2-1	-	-	CASSQLGSEQFF	TGTGCCAGCAGCCAATTGGGTAGTGAGCAGTTCTTC
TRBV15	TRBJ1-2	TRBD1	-	CATSRDTGVVYGYTF	TGTGCCACCAGCAGAGATACAGGGGTCGTCTATGGCTACACCTTC
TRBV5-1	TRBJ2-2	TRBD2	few	CASSRLAATNTGELFF	TGCGCCAGCAGCAGACTAGCGGCGACGAACACCGGGGAGCTGTTTTTT
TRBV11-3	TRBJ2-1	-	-	CASSQSAGLYNEQFF	TGTGCCAGCAGCCAGTCAGCAGGGCTGTACAATGAGCAGTTCTTC
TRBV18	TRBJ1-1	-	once	CASSPGRNTEAFF	TGTGCCAGCTCACCAGGACGAAACACTGAAGCTTTCTTT
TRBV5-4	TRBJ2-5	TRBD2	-	CASSRGGMEETQYF	TGTGCCAGCAGCCGGGGGGGGATGGAAGAGACCCAGTACTTC
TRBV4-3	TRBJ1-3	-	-	CASSQDRLGTGNTIYF	TGCGCCAGCAGCCAAGACAGGTTAGGTACTGGAAACACCATATATTTT
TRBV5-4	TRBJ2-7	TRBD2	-	CASSLGGGSSYEQYF	TGTGCCAGCAGCTTGGGGGGGGGATCCTCCTACGAGCAGTACTTC
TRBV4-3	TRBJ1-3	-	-	CASSQGYGHTIYF	TGCGCCAGCAGCCAAGGGTACGGCCACACCATATATTTT